The rows below give T cell receptor beta chains drawn from one sample of a study of HIV-infected patients and healthy controls. MiXCR was run by TCRdb on the 5' RACE reads, yielding one entry per CDR3 protein. The table lists 13,000 or so distinct CDR3 sequences, roughly a tenth of them singletons, with approximately 6.6% in the top ten. Material for sequencing was blood. The receptors originated from an adult in good health. CDR3s include the opening cysteine and the closing phenylalanine or tryptophan. Each record gives: J gene, V gene, D gene, CDR3 protein. The D gene is left open where the match is weak.

j_call: TRBJ2-1; v_call: TRBV7-3; d_call: TRBD2; cdr3_aa: CASSRQVAGGPYEQFF
j_call: TRBJ1-1; v_call: TRBV5-5; d_call: TRBD1; cdr3_aa: CASSGITGGNTEAFF
j_call: TRBJ2-2; v_call: TRBV18; d_call: .; cdr3_aa: CASSPQEATLTGELFF
j_call: TRBJ2-7; v_call: TRBV28; d_call: TRBD1; cdr3_aa: CASRRGQGSNEQYF
j_call: TRBJ2-4; v_call: TRBV12-3/TRBV12-4; d_call: .; cdr3_aa: CASSLGGTKNIQYF
j_call: TRBJ1-6; v_call: TRBV12-3/TRBV12-4; d_call: TRBD1; cdr3_aa: CASRRTGEGSPLHF
j_call: TRBJ1-1; v_call: TRBV20-1; d_call: TRBD1; cdr3_aa: CSASDPGQGWTEAFF
j_call: TRBJ1-2; v_call: TRBV12-5; d_call: TRBD1; cdr3_aa: CASGLENRGNGYTF
j_call: TRBJ2-1; v_call: TRBV7-8; d_call: TRBD1; cdr3_aa: CASSLGQGSYNEQFF
j_call: TRBJ1-4; v_call: TRBV15; d_call: .; cdr3_aa: CATSEQGVGNEKLFF
j_call: TRBJ2-3; v_call: TRBV4-3; d_call: TRBD2; cdr3_aa: CASSQTLAGGPDTQYF
j_call: TRBJ1-5; v_call: TRBV6-2/TRBV6-3; d_call: .; cdr3_aa: CASRVWDGPNQPQHF
j_call: TRBJ1-6; v_call: TRBV12-3/TRBV12-4; d_call: .; cdr3_aa: CASSLGGVKSPLHF
j_call: TRBJ2-7; v_call: TRBV28; d_call: .; cdr3_aa: CASGTVTYEQYF
j_call: TRBJ1-1; v_call: TRBV11-2; d_call: TRBD1; cdr3_aa: CASSLAGQGGTEAFF
j_call: TRBJ2-2; v_call: TRBV7-9; d_call: TRBD1; cdr3_aa: CASSSTDRAHTGELFF
j_call: TRBJ2-5; v_call: TRBV7-2; d_call: TRBD2; cdr3_aa: CASSLGGSSGGSETQYF
j_call: TRBJ2-5; v_call: TRBV28; d_call: .; cdr3_aa: CASSFMSRTAQETQYF
j_call: TRBJ2-5; v_call: TRBV6-6; d_call: .; cdr3_aa: CASSWVGLGETQYF
j_call: TRBJ2-1; v_call: TRBV6-2/TRBV6-3; d_call: .; cdr3_aa: CASRGGGPSSYNEQFF
j_call: TRBJ1-3; v_call: TRBV9; d_call: .; cdr3_aa: CASSHDSIASGNTIYF
j_call: TRBJ1-4; v_call: TRBV7-2; d_call: TRBD1; cdr3_aa: CASSRDRGDEKLFF
j_call: TRBJ2-7; v_call: TRBV30; d_call: .; cdr3_aa: CAFGQFSYERYF
j_call: TRBJ2-1; v_call: TRBV5-4; d_call: .; cdr3_aa: CASSPAGLSSYNEQFF
j_call: TRBJ2-1; v_call: TRBV24-1; d_call: .; cdr3_aa: CATSPSLVDEQFF
j_call: TRBJ1-1; v_call: TRBV10-3; d_call: .; cdr3_aa: CAISPGMTGSAAAFF
j_call: TRBJ1-5; v_call: TRBV24-1; d_call: TRBD1; cdr3_aa: CATSDPGQGLQPQHF
j_call: TRBJ2-2; v_call: TRBV7-3; d_call: .; cdr3_aa: CASSLTLTGARELFF
j_call: TRBJ2-7; v_call: TRBV29-1; d_call: TRBD2; cdr3_aa: CSVLGGGLRQYF
j_call: TRBJ1-2; v_call: TRBV20-1; d_call: .; cdr3_aa: CSASSSPYGYTF
j_call: TRBJ1-2; v_call: TRBV24-1; d_call: .; cdr3_aa: CATSDSHDYGYTF
j_call: TRBJ1-5; v_call: TRBV6-2/TRBV6-3; d_call: .; cdr3_aa: CASRTGNQPQHF
j_call: TRBJ1-3; v_call: TRBV27; d_call: .; cdr3_aa: CASSHGGMGGNTIYF
j_call: TRBJ2-7; v_call: TRBV14; d_call: TRBD1; cdr3_aa: CANTQGACEQYF
j_call: TRBJ2-3; v_call: TRBV6-5; d_call: .; cdr3_aa: CASTATGGTQYF
j_call: TRBJ1-4; v_call: TRBV19; d_call: .; cdr3_aa: CASKGEKLFF
j_call: TRBJ2-6; v_call: TRBV20-1; d_call: .; cdr3_aa: CSAPRAGVSSGANVLTF
j_call: TRBJ2-7; v_call: TRBV7-8; d_call: TRBD2; cdr3_aa: CASSRDRPGTRPTRGSYEQYF
j_call: TRBJ1-5; v_call: TRBV18; d_call: .; cdr3_aa: CASSPSGASYNQPQHF
j_call: TRBJ2-1; v_call: TRBV12-5; d_call: .; cdr3_aa: CASGWGHSNEQFF
j_call: TRBJ1-3; v_call: TRBV19; d_call: TRBD1; cdr3_aa: CASKDRGRSGNTIYF
j_call: TRBJ2-7; v_call: TRBV5-1; d_call: .; cdr3_aa: CASSLEFGTYEQYF
j_call: TRBJ2-5; v_call: TRBV19; d_call: TRBD2; cdr3_aa: CASSTGLAGDRYF
j_call: TRBJ2-1; v_call: TRBV12-3/TRBV12-4; d_call: TRBD2; cdr3_aa: CASKLAGVGVDEQFF
j_call: TRBJ2-3; v_call: TRBV3-1; d_call: TRBD1; cdr3_aa: CASSQVFTGVDTQYF
j_call: TRBJ1-2; v_call: TRBV7-2; d_call: .; cdr3_aa: CASSLGTITNYGYTF